This T cell receptor beta chain came from a study of shared clonotypes between healthy human individuals (dated by TCRdb to 2018 to 2021). Study-wide context: The cohort comprised two women and a few men aged 18 to 49 years. Libraries were prepared and TCR repertoires were sequenced by different laboratories using diverse techniques, in order to increase sequencing depth and limit assay-specific biases. Per donor, leukapheresis produced somewhere between about 0.8 and 9 billion PBMCs. Blood TCR repertoires of roughly five healthy adults were deeply sequenced to estimate repertoire size and the extent of clonotype sharing between individuals.

The paper's findings and limits, for the study overall: The small number of donors limited the genetic and exposure-history diversity represented. Pairwise subsampling led to the expectation that sequencing depth would affect the degree of clonotype sharing among donors. Only blood was sampled, and tissue TCR repertoires likely differ from those in blood.

The donors were healthy, HIV-negative adults who had no recently reported acute infections or vaccinations. Every donor was a Caucasian adult residing in Nashville, Tennessee, USA. For unsorted samples, 80 million to 100 million PBMCs were counted, and genomic DNA was extracted using the QIAamp DNA Blood Mini kit. After blood collection by leukapheresis, PBMCs were isolated using Ficoll-Histopaque density gradient centrifugation and then cryopreserved in the vapor phase of liquid nitrogen. This clone turned up a few times. Its antigen specificity is not known. The record has no base qualities; no much larger clone is one base away. The junction carries 13 bases between V and J, which are trimmed by 0 bases and 5 bases respectively. CDR1 is given as SGHRS and CDR2 as YFSETQ, both from the germline V gene. The CDR3 starts with the cysteine, ends with the phenylalanine, and has 15 residues. Kept here is only the CDR3 DNA, which spans 45 bases and is read in frame from base 1.

TCR CDR3 regions were amplified from genomic DNA by multiplex PCR using the deep immunoSEQ assay. For each cell subset, the extracted genomic DNA was distributed evenly across all wells of several immunoSEQ 96-well plates, and each plate served as one replicate. For unsorted PBMC, approximately 0.3 ug of genomic DNA, equivalent to about 30,000 T cell genomes, went into each replicate PCR. Ten immunoSEQ deep assay plates were used to sequence unsorted PBMC genomic DNA. Purified libraries were quantified with a Qubit 3.0 fluorometer, sized on a Bioanalyzer 2100, and re-quantified with the KAPA Library Quantification kit. Every immunoSEQ 96-well plate was sequenced on a separate single-read 150-cycle Illumina NextSeq 550 flow cell. Turning to the authors' computational methods: Because the immunoSEQ output included only junctional sequences and no quality scores, the filtering could not be the same as the filtering used for full-length reads. Sequences were annotated with PyIR, a Python wrapper for IgBLAST v1.9, and V/J genes and CDR3 were assigned using IMGT germline references. Reads with weak V/J assignments (E-value above 1e-6), missing CDR3, stop codons, out-of-frame junctions, or ambiguous translated residues were removed. A V3J clonotype was defined by an identical inferred V gene, J gene, and CDR3 amino acid sequence. Percentage overlap between repertoires was calculated by dividing the number of shared unique clonotypes by the size of the smaller repertoire. Repertoire richness was assessed with RTK rarefaction, the Chao1 estimator, and Recon v2.1 estimates of unobserved clonotypes. The table was pulled from immuneACCESS by TCRdb, which kept in-frame rearrangements only. Such tables lose some clones; where checked, under half of the loss comes from unresolved V genes, and the rest has no known cause. Clone size and the V and J calls come from that table; the DNA yielded D and trimming. Within this sample are some 500,000 clones, with roughly 85% of them counted one time only. About 12% of the sample is taken by the ten largest.

The V and J genes are TRBV5-1 and TRBJ2-3; TRBD2 is a weak D gene call, 6 bases matching. This sequence was found in a middle-aged woman in good health. Some clones in this sample may be carry-over from other donors' samples. The sample was PBMCs. The nucleotide sequence is TGCGCCAGCAGCTTGGAAGAGGTGCGGGAAGATACGCAGTATTTT. It translates to CASSLEEVREDTQYF.